There are a few counts of the clone carrying this T cell receptor (beta chain). The antigen is not known. The investigators reverse transcribed all of the isolated RNA, so they sequenced expressed TCRB transcripts. Clones were sequenced by immunoSEQ multiplex PCR, and TCRdb holds only the in-frame ones, with some missing. Of about 340,000 clones in the sample, approximately 9.9% are singletons; the top ten hold 1%. CD45RO/CCR7/CD25/CD127/CD95/CD27 sorting isolated CD4+ naive, central memory, regulatory and stem cell-like memory cells. Each sorted population was over 95% pure. V shed 6 bases and J shed 3 bases, with 17 bases lying between them. The germline V gene encodes CDR1 MNHEY and CDR2 SVGAGI. The CDR3 spans 15 residues. The entry originates in a study of beta chain features in type 1 diabetes. Overall study context: Healthy donors, compared against patients, showed similar age, gender and cell yields. Study-wide results and limits: Among type 1 diabetes patients, VDJ junctions had fewer insertions and more deletions. Type 1 diabetes patients had TCRB CDR3s that were shorter (moderately but significantly so) in all four CD4+ subsets.

This clonotype was sampled from a man between 25 and 39 years old with type 1 diabetes. V and J are TRBV6-5 and TRBJ1-2; D call uncertain. Material for sequencing was central memory CD4+ T cells from blood. The CDR3 nucleotides read TGTGCCAGCAGGACGATAGCGGGTGTTGACTATGGCTACACCTTC. Amino acids: CASRTIAGVDYGYTF.